This T cell receptor (beta chain) was sequenced during a study of PD-1 blockade in classical Hodgkin lymphoma. General study points: A significant rise in TCR diversity was seen by C4D1 for CD4+ cells but not for CD8+ cells. Newly diagnosed patients and complete responders had comparable diversity at baseline.

Time point denoted: cycle 4 day 1 (C4D1), after about 6 weeks of nivolumab. All patients experienced relapse after autologous stem cell transplantation, and brentuximab vedotin exposure was variable. A note on this clone: The antigen remains unidentified.

The assay was immunoSEQ multiplex PCR, and TCRdb's table has in-frame clones only and misses some. The sample has tens of thousands of clones, 77% seen once. V was clipped by 0 bases and J by 9 bases, with 17 bases between them. The germline gives CDR1 LGHNA, CDR2 YSLEER. The CDR3 sequence is 16 residues long. The TCR sequence derives from a human donor with classical Hodgkin lymphoma. V is TRBV4-3 and J is TRBJ2-2, with D perhaps matching TRBD2 (5 bases). Source: peripheral blood mononuclear cells (PBMCs), taken before the fourth cycle of nivolumab. The CDR3 region has the DNA TGCGCCAGCAGCCAAGATCACAGCGGCCTTCTCCGGGAGCTGTTTTTT. Its protein is CASSQDHSGLLRELFF.